These T cell receptor beta chains were read from a single sample in a study of shared clonotypes between healthy human individuals. The assay was immunoSEQ multiplex PCR, and TCRdb's table has in-frame clones only and misses some. In the table there are over 2 million clones, 85% to 95% of which are singletons. The sample comprised naive CD8+ T cells sorted from blood. Receptor source: a man aged 18-30 years in good health. Both conserved end residues are part of each CDR3. A D gene is named only where the DNA matches it firmly. Not all rows give a size; the values are once, few, many and, for expanded clones, a class.

j_call: TRBJ2-7; d_call: .; v_call: TRBV10-1; clone_size: .; cdr3_aa: CASSEDRYEQYF; cdr3_nt: TGCGCCAGCAGTGAGGACCGCTACGAGCAGTACTTC
j_call: TRBJ2-5; d_call: TRBD1; v_call: TRBV7-7; clone_size: .; cdr3_aa: CASSTGPGGEYQETQYF; cdr3_nt: TGTGCTAGCAGCACGGGACCAGGGGGAGAGTACCAAGAGACCCAGTACTTC
j_call: TRBJ2-3; d_call: TRBD2; v_call: TRBV13; clone_size: .; cdr3_aa: CASSAGLAGAPDTQYF; cdr3_nt: TGTGCCAGCAGCGCGGGACTAGCGGGAGCCCCAGATACGCAGTATTTT
j_call: TRBJ1-2; d_call: .; v_call: TRBV9; clone_size: .; cdr3_aa: CASKGGSYGYTF; cdr3_nt: TGTGCCAGCAAAGGGGGTAGCTATGGCTACACCTTC
j_call: TRBJ2-7; d_call: .; v_call: TRBV5-1; clone_size: .; cdr3_aa: CASSLGGGLYEQYF; cdr3_nt: TGCGCCAGCAGCTTGGGTGGGGGGCTCTACGAGCAGTACTTC
j_call: TRBJ2-2; d_call: .; v_call: TRBV2; clone_size: .; cdr3_aa: CASSEAESTGELFF; cdr3_nt: TGTGCCAGCAGTGAGGCAGAGAGCACCGGGGAGCTGTTTTTT
j_call: TRBJ2-7; d_call: .; v_call: TRBV9; clone_size: .; cdr3_aa: CASSVGQHYEQYF; cdr3_nt: TGTGCCAGCAGCGTAGGGCAACACTACGAGCAGTACTTC
j_call: TRBJ2-5; d_call: .; v_call: TRBV11-1; clone_size: .; cdr3_aa: CASSLDSEETQYF; cdr3_nt: TGTGCCAGCAGCTTAGACAGCGAAGAGACCCAGTACTTC
j_call: TRBJ1-2; d_call: TRBD1; v_call: TRBV12-5; clone_size: .; cdr3_aa: CASGPDRESYGYTF; cdr3_nt: TGTGCTAGTGGCCCGGACAGGGAGAGCTATGGCTACACCTTC
j_call: TRBJ2-1; d_call: TRBD1; v_call: TRBV7-2; clone_size: .; cdr3_aa: CASSLVRGQNEQFF; cdr3_nt: TGTGCCAGCAGCTTAGTCAGGGGGCAAAATGAGCAGTTCTTC
j_call: TRBJ1-2; d_call: .; v_call: TRBV30; clone_size: .; cdr3_aa: CAREGIAGYTF; cdr3_nt: TGTGCCCGGGAGGGTATCGCGGGCTACACCTTC
j_call: TRBJ1-5; d_call: .; v_call: TRBV19; clone_size: .; cdr3_aa: CASSIRDHNQPQHF; cdr3_nt: TGTGCCAGTAGTATTAGGGACCACAATCAGCCCCAGCATTTT
j_call: TRBJ2-5; d_call: .; v_call: TRBV6-5; clone_size: .; cdr3_aa: CASSYVAGGETQYF; cdr3_nt: TGTGCCAGCAGTTACGTGGCAGGTGGGGAGACCCAGTACTTC
j_call: TRBJ2-7; d_call: .; v_call: TRBV28; clone_size: .; cdr3_aa: CASSFPQVYEQYF; cdr3_nt: TGTGCCAGCAGTTTCCCACAGGTGTACGAGCAGTACTTC
j_call: TRBJ2-7; d_call: TRBD1; v_call: TRBV7-9; clone_size: .; cdr3_aa: CASSLSVIGTGVNEQYF; cdr3_nt: TGTGCCAGCAGCTTATCTGTCATAGGGACAGGGGTGAACGAGCAGTACTTC
j_call: TRBJ2-1; d_call: TRBD1; v_call: TRBV6-6; clone_size: .; cdr3_aa: CASSSGQGVHNEQFF; cdr3_nt: TGTGCCAGCAGTTCGGGACAGGGGGTTCACAATGAGCAGTTCTTC
j_call: TRBJ2-7; d_call: .; v_call: TRBV15; clone_size: .; cdr3_aa: CATSRGRIPSYEQYF; cdr3_nt: TGTGCCACCAGCAGAGGGAGGATACCTAGCTACGAGCAGTACTTC
j_call: TRBJ2-7; d_call: TRBD2; v_call: TRBV10-3; clone_size: once; cdr3_aa: CAISESREGRHEQYF; cdr3_nt: TGTGCCATCAGTGAGTCGAGGGAGGGCCGCCACGAGCAGTACTTC
j_call: TRBJ1-1; d_call: .; v_call: TRBV6-5; clone_size: .; cdr3_aa: CASRKSDGTEAFF; cdr3_nt: TGTGCCAGCAGGAAGAGCGACGGCACTGAAGCTTTCTTT
j_call: TRBJ2-1; d_call: .; v_call: TRBV27; clone_size: .; cdr3_aa: CASSLEGENADEQFF; cdr3_nt: TGTGCCAGCAGTTTGGAAGGAGAAAACGCCGATGAGCAGTTCTTC
j_call: TRBJ1-1; d_call: .; v_call: TRBV13; clone_size: .; cdr3_aa: CASSLGQGETEAFF; cdr3_nt: TGTGCCAGCAGCTTAGGACAGGGAGAGACTGAAGCTTTCTTT
j_call: TRBJ1-2; d_call: .; v_call: TRBV11-2; clone_size: once; cdr3_aa: CASSQGWVGNYGYTF; cdr3_nt: TGTGCCAGCAGCCAGGGGTGGGTGGGGAACTATGGCTACACCTTC
j_call: TRBJ1-1; d_call: .; v_call: TRBV15; clone_size: once; cdr3_aa: CATSRDLGYTEAFF; cdr3_nt: TGTGCCACCAGCAGAGATTTGGGTTACACTGAAGCTTTCTTT
j_call: TRBJ2-2; d_call: .; v_call: TRBV7-9; clone_size: once; cdr3_aa: CASSFGSGPNTGELFF; cdr3_nt: TGTGCCAGCAGCTTCGGGTCAGGCCCGAACACCGGGGAGCTGTTTTTT
j_call: TRBJ1-5; d_call: TRBD1; v_call: TRBV27; clone_size: .; cdr3_aa: CASSLVQGGNQPQHF; cdr3_nt: TGTGCCAGCAGTTTAGTACAGGGGGGCAATCAGCCCCAGCATTTT
j_call: TRBJ2-1; d_call: .; v_call: TRBV10-1; clone_size: .; cdr3_aa: CASSESGPDNEQFF; cdr3_nt: TGCGCCAGCAGTGAATCAGGACCCGACAATGAGCAGTTCTTC
j_call: TRBJ1-4; d_call: .; v_call: TRBV21-1; clone_size: .; cdr3_aa: CASSKPDRQVFNEKLFF; cdr3_nt: TGTGCCAGCAGCAAACCGGACCGACAGGTTTTTAATGAAAAACTGTTTTTT
j_call: TRBJ2-4; d_call: .; v_call: TRBV6-6; clone_size: .; cdr3_aa: CASSYSISSENIQYF; cdr3_nt: TGTGCCAGCAGTTACTCGATTTCCAGCGAAAACATTCAGTACTTC
j_call: TRBJ2-3; d_call: TRBD2; v_call: TRBV4-1; clone_size: .; cdr3_aa: CASSQEGSGGLPADTQYF; cdr3_nt: TGCGCCAGCAGCCAAGAAGGGAGCGGGGGTTTACCGGCAGATACGCAGTATTTT
j_call: TRBJ2-4; d_call: TRBD1; v_call: TRBV7-2; clone_size: .; cdr3_aa: CASTEDRGDKNIQYF; cdr3_nt: TGTGCCAGCACAGAGGACAGGGGAGACAAAAACATTCAGTACTTC
j_call: TRBJ2-2; d_call: TRBD1; v_call: TRBV27; clone_size: once; cdr3_aa: CASSTWTGASNTGELFF; cdr3_nt: TGTGCCAGCAGTACTTGGACAGGGGCCTCGAACACCGGGGAGCTGTTTTTT
j_call: TRBJ2-1; d_call: .; v_call: TRBV28; clone_size: .; cdr3_aa: CASSLGGGYNEQFF; cdr3_nt: TGTGCCAGCAGTTTGGGGGGCGGCTACAATGAGCAGTTCTTC
j_call: TRBJ1-1; d_call: .; v_call: TRBV29-1; clone_size: .; cdr3_aa: CSVRLRDPEGTEAFF; cdr3_nt: TGCAGCGTCCGTCTCCGGGACCCAGAGGGAACTGAAGCTTTCTTT
j_call: TRBJ2-3; d_call: .; v_call: TRBV25-1; clone_size: once; cdr3_aa: CASSGPSGSTDTQYF; cdr3_nt: TGTGCCAGCAGTGGGCCCAGTGGGAGCACAGATACGCAGTATTTT
j_call: TRBJ1-6; d_call: .; v_call: TRBV7-9; clone_size: .; cdr3_aa: CASSQGQSSYNSPLHF; cdr3_nt: TGTGCCAGCAGCCAAGGACAAAGCTCCTATAATTCACCCCTCCACTTT
j_call: TRBJ1-1; d_call: .; v_call: TRBV5-6; clone_size: .; cdr3_aa: CASSFYEGSTEAFF; cdr3_nt: TGTGCCAGCAGCTTTTATGAGGGATCCACTGAAGCTTTCTTT
j_call: TRBJ1-2; d_call: .; v_call: TRBV9; clone_size: .; cdr3_aa: CASSVELALVYGYTF; cdr3_nt: TGTGCCAGCAGCGTAGAGTTGGCGCTTGTCTATGGCTACACCTTC